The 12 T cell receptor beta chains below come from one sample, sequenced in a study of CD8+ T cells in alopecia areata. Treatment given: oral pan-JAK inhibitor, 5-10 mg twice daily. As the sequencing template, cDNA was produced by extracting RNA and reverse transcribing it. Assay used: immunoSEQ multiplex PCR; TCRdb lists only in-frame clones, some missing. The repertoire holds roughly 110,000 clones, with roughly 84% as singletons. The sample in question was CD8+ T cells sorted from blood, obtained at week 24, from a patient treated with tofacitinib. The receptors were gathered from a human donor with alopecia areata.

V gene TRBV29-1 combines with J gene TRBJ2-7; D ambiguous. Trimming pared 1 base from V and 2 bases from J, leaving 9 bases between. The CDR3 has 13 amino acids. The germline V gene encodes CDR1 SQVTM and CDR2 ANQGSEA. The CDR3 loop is CSVEAPVTYEQYF. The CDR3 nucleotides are TGCAGCGTTGAAGCCCCAGTTACCTACGAGCAGTACTTC.

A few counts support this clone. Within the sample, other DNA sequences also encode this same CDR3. DNA for the CDR3: TGTGCCAGCAGCTTAACGGGCACTGGGGCCAACGTCCTGACTTTC. It is translated as CASSLTGTGANVLTF. The chain links TRBV7-3 to TRBJ2-6, with D unresolved. The CDR3 sequence is 15 residues long. Trimming cost V 0 bases and J 2 bases, with 5 bases left between them. Looked up from germline, CDR1 is SGHTA and CDR2 is FQGTGA.

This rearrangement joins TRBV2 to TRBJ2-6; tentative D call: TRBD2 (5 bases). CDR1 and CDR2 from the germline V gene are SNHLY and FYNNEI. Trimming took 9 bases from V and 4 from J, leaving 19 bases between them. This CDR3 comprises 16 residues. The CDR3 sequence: CASEGLRASGANVLTF. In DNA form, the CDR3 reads TGTGCCAGTGAAGGACTTAGAGCGTCAGGGGCCAACGTCCTGACTTTC.

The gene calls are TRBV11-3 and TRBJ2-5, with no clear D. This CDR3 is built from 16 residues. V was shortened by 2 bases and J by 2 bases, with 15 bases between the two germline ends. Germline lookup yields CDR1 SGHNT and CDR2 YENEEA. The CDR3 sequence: CASSLPRTYLQETQYF. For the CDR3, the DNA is TGTGCCAGCAGCTTACCCAGGACGTATTTACAAGAGACCCAGTACTTC.

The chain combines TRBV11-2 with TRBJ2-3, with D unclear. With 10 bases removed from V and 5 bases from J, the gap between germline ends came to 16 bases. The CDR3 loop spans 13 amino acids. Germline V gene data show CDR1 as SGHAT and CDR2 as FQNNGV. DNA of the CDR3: TGTGCCACCAGAGGATACGGAATAGATACGCAGTATTTT. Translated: CATRGYGIDTQYF.

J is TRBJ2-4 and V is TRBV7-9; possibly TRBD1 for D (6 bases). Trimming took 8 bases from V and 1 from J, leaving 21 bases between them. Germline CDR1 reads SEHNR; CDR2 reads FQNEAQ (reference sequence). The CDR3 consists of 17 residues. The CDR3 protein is CASGARGTSMAKNIQYF. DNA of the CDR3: TGTGCCAGCGGTGCGCGAGGGACAAGTATGGCCAAAAACATTCAGTACTTC.

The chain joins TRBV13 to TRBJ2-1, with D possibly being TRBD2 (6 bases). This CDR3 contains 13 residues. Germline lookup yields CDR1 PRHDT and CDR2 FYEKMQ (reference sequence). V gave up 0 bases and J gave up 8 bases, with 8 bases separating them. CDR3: CASSLGRGDEQFF. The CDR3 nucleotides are TGTGCCAGCAGCTTAGGGCGGGGCGATGAGCAGTTCTTC.

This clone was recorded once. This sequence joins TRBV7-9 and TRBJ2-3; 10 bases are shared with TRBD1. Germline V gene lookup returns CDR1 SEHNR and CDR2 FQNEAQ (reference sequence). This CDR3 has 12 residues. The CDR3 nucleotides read TGTGCGGGACAGGGGTTAACAGATACGCAGTATTTT. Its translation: CAGQGLTDTQYF.

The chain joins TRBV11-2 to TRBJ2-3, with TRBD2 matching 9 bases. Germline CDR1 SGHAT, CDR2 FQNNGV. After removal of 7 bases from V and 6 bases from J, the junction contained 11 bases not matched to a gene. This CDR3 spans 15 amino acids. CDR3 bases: TGTGCCAGCACTAGGGAGACTAGCGGTTCCGATACGCAGTATTTT. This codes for CASTRETSGSDTQYF. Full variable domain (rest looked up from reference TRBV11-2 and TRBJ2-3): EAGVAQSPRYKIIEKRQSVAFWCNPISGHATLYWYQQILGQGPKLLIQFQNNGVVDDSQLPKDRFSAERLKGVDSTLKIQPAKLEDSAVYLCASTRETSGSDTQYFGPGTRLTVL.

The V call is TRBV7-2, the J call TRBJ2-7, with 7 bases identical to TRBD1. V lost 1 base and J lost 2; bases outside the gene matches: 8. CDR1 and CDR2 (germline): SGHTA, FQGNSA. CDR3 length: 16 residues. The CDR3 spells CASSLGVGDRPYEQYF. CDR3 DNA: TGTGCCAGCAGCTTAGGTGTCGGGGACAGACCCTACGAGCAGTACTTC.

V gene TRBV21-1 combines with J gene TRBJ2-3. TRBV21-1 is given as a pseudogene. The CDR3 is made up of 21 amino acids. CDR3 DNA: TGTGCCAGCAGCGGTCAGGGAAGGGAGACGACCACCGTCTCGAGGGAAGATACGCAGTATTTT. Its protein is CASSGQGRETTTVSREDTQYF.

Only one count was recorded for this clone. The CDR3 loop reads CASSRIQGRTEAFF. CDR3 in DNA: TGTGCCAGCAGCCGAATACAGGGCCGCACTGAAGCTTTCTTT. The chain has TRBV14 and TRBJ1-1, with D possibly matching TRBD1 (6 bases). Germline CDR1 and CDR2: SGHDN and FVKESK. V lost 4 bases, J lost 4 bases, and 13 bases lay in between. This CDR3 spans 14 amino acids.